This paragraph reports one T cell receptor beta chain. What it binds is unknown. Germline V gene lookup returns CDR1 MGHRA and CDR2 YSYEKL. The CDR3 length is 15 residues. Trimming cost V 5 bases and J 8 bases; bases outside gene matches: 11. The sample is drawn from a study of cytomegalovirus exposure and HLA in healthy donors. Whole-study findings and limits: Rare sequences made up most TCRs, while some public TCRs were found in many donors. Certain indistinguishable V segments, among them TRBV6-2 and TRBV6-3, were excluded.

The PCR employed 60 Vbeta primers together with 13 Jbeta primers. Profiled with immunoSEQ multiplex PCR; TCRdb holds only in-frame clones, not every one. Its table lists just over 150,000 clones. The sequence was obtained from a man aged 25-45 years in good health and CMV-seronegative. Specimen: PBMCs. The chain recombines TRBV4-1 with TRBJ2-1; 8 positions match TRBD2. This CDR3 is CASSSSGTSFHEQFF. The CDR3 coding sequence is TGCGCCAGCAGCTCCTCCGGGACTAGTTTCCATGAGCAGTTCTTC.